The following is a T cell receptor (beta chain) sequence with its context. Methods used by the authors: Nucleated cell number was recorded as an estimate derived from reference gene primer amplification. The data were produced by immunoSEQ multiplex PCR, yet TCRdb's version contains in-frame clones alone and is incomplete. That table supplies the V and J calls and clone size; D and trimming were determined from the DNA. This sample has tens of thousands of clones, with 87% found just once. V was cut by 1 base and J by 5 bases, with 17 bases left in between. The germline V gene has CDR1 MDHEN and CDR2 SYDVKM. The CDR3 spans 17 residues. These data originate in a study of blood T cell repertoires in COVID-19. Study-wide context: The United States, Italy and Spain were the sources of the acute and convalescent COVID-19 samples. Nucleic acid was either cDNA or gDNA, and it came from T cells, B-cell-depleted T cells, or PBMCs.

The material sequenced was peripheral blood. The genes are TRBV28 and TRBJ1-4; possibly TRBD1 for D (6 bases). This sequence was found in a human donor in a cohort sampled during active COVID-19. The CDR3 DNA is TGTGCCAGCAGTTTATTAGGGACACTCGCCGGGAATGAAAAACTGTTTTTT. Its protein product is CASSLLGTLAGNEKLFF.